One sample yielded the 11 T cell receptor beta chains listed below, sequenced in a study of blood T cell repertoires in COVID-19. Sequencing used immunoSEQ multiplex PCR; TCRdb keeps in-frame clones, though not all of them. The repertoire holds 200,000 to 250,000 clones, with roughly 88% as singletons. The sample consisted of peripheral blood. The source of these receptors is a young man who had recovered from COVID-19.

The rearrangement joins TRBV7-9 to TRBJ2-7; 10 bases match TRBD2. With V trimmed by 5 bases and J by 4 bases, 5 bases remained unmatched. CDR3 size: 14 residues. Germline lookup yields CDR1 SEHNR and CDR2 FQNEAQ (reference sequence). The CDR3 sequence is CASSQGLADYEQYF. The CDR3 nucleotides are TGTGCCAGCAGCCAAGGACTAGCGGATTACGAGCAGTACTTC.

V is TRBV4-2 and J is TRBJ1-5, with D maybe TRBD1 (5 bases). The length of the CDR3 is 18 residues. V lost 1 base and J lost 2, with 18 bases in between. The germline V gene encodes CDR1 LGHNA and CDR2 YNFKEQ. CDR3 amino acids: CASSQALPPGGGNQPQHF. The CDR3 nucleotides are TGTGCCAGCAGCCAAGCTCTTCCCCCAGGAGGGGGCAATCAGCCCCAGCATTTT.

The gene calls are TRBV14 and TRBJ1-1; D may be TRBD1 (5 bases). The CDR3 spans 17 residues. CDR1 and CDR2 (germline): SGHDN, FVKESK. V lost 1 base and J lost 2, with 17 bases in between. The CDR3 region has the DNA TGTGCCAGCAGCCAAGGTGGGGTCAGGGATATTAACACTGAAGCTTTCTTT. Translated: CASSQGGVRDINTEAFF.

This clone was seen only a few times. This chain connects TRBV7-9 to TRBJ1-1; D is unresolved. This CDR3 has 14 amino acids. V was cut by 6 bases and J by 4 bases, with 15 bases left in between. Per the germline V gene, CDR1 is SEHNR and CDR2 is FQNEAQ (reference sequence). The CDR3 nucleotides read TGTGCCAGCAGTCCGTATTTAGAGAGCACTGAAGCTTTCTTT. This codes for CASSPYLESTEAFF.

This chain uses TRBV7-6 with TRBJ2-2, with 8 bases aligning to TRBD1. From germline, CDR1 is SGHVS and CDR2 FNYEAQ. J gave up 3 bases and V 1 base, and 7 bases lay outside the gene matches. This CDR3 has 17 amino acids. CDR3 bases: TGTGCCAGCAGCTTAGGCCTAACAGGGGGGCACACCGGGGAGCTGTTTTTT. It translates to CASSLGLTGGHTGELFF.

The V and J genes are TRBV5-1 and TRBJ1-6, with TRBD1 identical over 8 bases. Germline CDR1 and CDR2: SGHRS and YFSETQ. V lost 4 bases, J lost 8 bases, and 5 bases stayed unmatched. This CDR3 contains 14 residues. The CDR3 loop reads CASSPTGEDSPLHF. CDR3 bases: TGCGCCAGCAGCCCGACAGGGGAGGATTCACCCCTCCACTTT. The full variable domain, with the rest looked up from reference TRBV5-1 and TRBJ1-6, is KAGVTQTPRYLIKTRGQQVTLSCSPISGHRSVSWYQQTPGQGLQFLFEYFSETQRNKGNFPGRFSGRQFSNSRSEMNVSTLELGDSALYLCASSPTGEDSPLHFGNGTRLTVT.

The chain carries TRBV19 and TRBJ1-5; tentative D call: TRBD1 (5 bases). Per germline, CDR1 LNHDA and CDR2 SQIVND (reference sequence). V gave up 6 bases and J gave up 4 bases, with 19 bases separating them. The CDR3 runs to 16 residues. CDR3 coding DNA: TGTGCCAGTAGGTATGACAGCCGTGTTTTAAATCAGCCCCAGCATTTT. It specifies CASRYDSRVLNQPQHF. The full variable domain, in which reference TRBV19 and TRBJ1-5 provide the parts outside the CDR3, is DGGITQSPKYLFRKEGQNVTLSCEQNLNHDAMYWYRQDPGQGLRLIYYSQIVNDFQKGDIAEGYSVSREKKESFPLTVTSAQKNPTAFYLCASRYDSRVLNQPQHFGDGTRLSIL.

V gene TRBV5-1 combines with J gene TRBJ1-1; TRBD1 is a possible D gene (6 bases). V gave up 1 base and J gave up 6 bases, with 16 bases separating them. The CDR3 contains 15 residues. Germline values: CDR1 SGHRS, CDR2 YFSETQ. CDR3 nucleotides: TGCGCCAGCAGCTTGACTTTGGCGGGGGCCCCTGAAGCTTTCTTT. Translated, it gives CASSLTLAGAPEAFF.

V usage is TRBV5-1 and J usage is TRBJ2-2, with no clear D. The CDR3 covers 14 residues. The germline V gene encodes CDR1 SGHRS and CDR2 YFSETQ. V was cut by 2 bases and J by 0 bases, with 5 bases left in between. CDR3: CASSFLPNTGELFF. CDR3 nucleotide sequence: TGCGCCAGCAGCTTCCTACCGAACACCGGGGAGCTGTTTTTT.

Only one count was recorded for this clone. The CDR3, as DNA: TGTGCCAGCAGTGATGGCCGGGACAGGGAAAGGGTTGAAGCTTTCTTT. Protein sequence: CASSDGRDRERVEAFF. The chain is built from TRBV6-4 and TRBJ1-1, with 9 bases identical to TRBD1. The germline V gene encodes CDR1 MRHNA and CDR2 SNTAGT. The length of the CDR3 is 16 residues. V gave up 3 bases and J gave up 7 bases; unmatched junction bases: 12.

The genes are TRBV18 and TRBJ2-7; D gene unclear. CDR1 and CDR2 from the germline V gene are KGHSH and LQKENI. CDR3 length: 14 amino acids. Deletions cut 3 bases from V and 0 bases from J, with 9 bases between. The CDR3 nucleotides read TGTGCCAGCTCACCTCCAAGGAGCTCCTACGAGCAGTACTTC. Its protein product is CASSPPRSSYEQYF.